This paragraph covers one T cell receptor (beta chain) sequence. V lost 6 bases and J 0 bases, leaving 1 base between the germline ends. The germline CDR1 and CDR2 sequences are SGHTS and YDEGEE. The CDR3 runs to 10 residues. This sample was taken from a study of PD-1 blockade in classical Hodgkin lymphoma. TCRdb keeps only in-frame clones here, not all; method: immunoSEQ multiplex PCR. Found here are 20,000 or so clones, about 86% of them singletons; the top ten hold more than 5%. This sample's time point: cycle 4 day 1 (C4D1), after five to seven weeks of nivolumab. There was relapse after autologous stem cell transplantation in every patient, and there was variation in brentuximab vedotin exposure.

J is TRBJ2-7 and V is TRBV5-8; D remains unclear. This receptor was obtained from a human donor with classical Hodgkin lymphoma. Specimen: peripheral blood mononuclear cells (PBMCs), collected before the fourth cycle of nivolumab. The CDR3 nucleotides read TGTGCCAGCAACTCCTACGAGCAGTACTTC. Its protein is CASNSYEQYF.